The 21 T cell receptor beta chains below were found in one sample sequenced in a study of CD8 T cells in Susac syndrome (dated by TCRdb to the late 2010s). To prepare the library, the immunoSEQ multiplex PCR assay was applied. RNA was extracted with the RNeasy kit and roughly 0.5 to 1 ug was reverse transcribed using random hexamers. TCRdb redid the processing of the public reads, applying fastp at Q25 and MiXCR, and retained in-frame beta chains. Merged by CDR3 protein, the rows form single entries marked with the most common genes and DNA. The sample table lists roughly 200,000 distinct CDR3 sequences, approximately 94% of them with a count of one. Approximately 0.09% of the sample belongs to the ten largest clones. The sequenced sample consisted of CD4+ T cells from PBMCs. The receptor source for this set is a human donor with multiple sclerosis.

The CDR3 DNA reads TGCAGTGCTAATCAGGGGGACTATGGCTACACCTTC. Translating gives CSANQGDYGYTF. The chain uses TRBV20-1 and TRBJ1-2, with 7 nucleotides matching TRBD1. There are 12 residues in the CDR3. Losses at the gene ends were 4 bases for V and 3 bases for J; bases not matched to a gene: 2. The germline V gene has CDR1 DFQATT and CDR2 SNEGSKA (reference sequence).

This chain connects TRBV29-1 to TRBJ1-1, with 7 positions matching TRBD1. Germline CDR1 SQVTM, CDR2 ANQGSEA. CDR3 length equals 14 residues. With 6 bases clipped from V and 5 bases from J, the junction kept 12 bases outside the gene matches. CDR3 sequence (DNA): TGCAGCGTCGGACCGGGACAGCGACCTACTGAAGCTTTCTTT. Its translation is CSVGPGQRPTEAFF.

The V call is TRBV7-9, the J call TRBJ1-3; D unclear. The CDR3 totals 15 residues. Trimming cost V 7 bases and J 4 bases, with 17 bases left between them. The germline V gene has CDR1 SEHNR and CDR2 FQNEAQ (reference sequence). The CDR3 nucleotides are TGTGCCAGCACCTCCCCCGTGGAGGGAGGAAACACCATATATTTT. Its protein is CASTSPVEGGNTIYF.

The rearrangement links TRBV25-1 to TRBJ1-6; no firm D call. This CDR3 spans 13 amino acids. The germline V and J ends were trimmed by 10 bases and 0 bases, with 7 bases remaining between them. The germline CDR1 and CDR2 sequences are MGHDK and SYGVNS. The CDR3 spells CATEPSYNSPLHF. Here the CDR3 DNA reads TGTGCCACAGAGCCCTCCTATAATTCACCCCTCCACTTT.

The gene calls are TRBV5-1 and TRBJ1-1; D possibly corresponds to TRBD1 (5 bases). The V end lost 5 bases, the J end lost 4 bases, and 12 bases lay between the germline ends. Germline lookup yields CDR1 SGHRS and CDR2 YFSETQ. There are 13 residues in the CDR3. CDR3 amino acids: CASRPGSGTEAFF. The DNA of the CDR3 is TGCGCCAGCAGACCAGGGTCGGGCACTGAAGCTTTCTTT.

The V call is TRBV30, the J call TRBJ1-6, with D hard to call. Trimming took off 5 bases at V and 11 bases at J, with 10 bases between the two ends. CDR3 length: 11 residues. CDR1 is GTSNPN and CDR2 is SVGIG in the germline V gene (reference sequence). CDR3 amino acids: CAWAQEPPLHF. The CDR3 bases are TGTGCCTGGGCTCAGGAGCCACCCCTCCACTTT.

As concerns this clonotype: A read error may account for a junction end that differs from germline. The chain joins TRBV15 to TRBJ2-3; 9 bases agree with TRBD1. The germline gives CDR1 LNHNV, CDR2 YYDKDF (reference sequence). The CDR3 has 13 residues. The CDR3 DNA follows: TGTGCCACCAGCAGAGAAGACGGGACAGGGAAGCATTTT. Translation: CATSREDGTGKHF.

The chain is built from TRBV3-1 and TRBJ1-1; no firm D call. CDR3 length: 17 residues. Trimming shortened V by 6 bases and J by 0 bases, and 20 bases separated the two germline ends. Per germline, CDR1 LGHDT and CDR2 YNNKEL (reference sequence). The CDR3 region is CASSFSSRSGMNTEAFF. The CDR3 nucleotides read TGTGCCAGCAGTTTCTCAAGCAGGAGCGGGATGAACACTGAAGCTTTCTTT.

This clonotype was seen once. The chain carries TRBV3-1 and TRBJ2-3; no reliable D call. Germline-derived CDR1 and CDR2 are LGHDT and YNNKEL (reference sequence). The V end was cut by 0 bases, the J end by 4 bases, with 5 bases between. The CDR3 extends over 13 amino acids. The CDR3 nucleotides read TGTGCCAGCAGCCAAGAAATCTCAGATACGCAGTATTTT. Translation: CASSQEISDTQYF.

V and J are TRBV11-1 and TRBJ2-1; D call uncertain. Germline values: CDR1 SGHAT, CDR2 FQDESV (reference sequence). V lost 5 bases to trimming and J lost 7 bases, with 9 bases between them. The CDR3 is 12 residues long. Written as DNA, the CDR3 is TGTGCCAGCAGCCCTAGAAGGAATGAGCAGTTCTTC. It codes for CASSPRRNEQFF.

This clonotype was found once. This chain connects TRBV9 to TRBJ2-5; tentative D call: TRBD1 (5 bases). CDR1 is SGDLS and CDR2 is YYNGEE in the germline V gene. CDR3 length: 13 residues. Between the trimmed V and J ends, which lost 7 bases and 0 bases, there was a span of 10 bases. The CDR3 sequence is CASAGLDQETQYF. In DNA, the CDR3 is TGTGCCAGCGCAGGGTTGGACCAAGAGACCCAGTACTTC.

The chain is built from TRBV7-9 and TRBJ2-2, with D uncertain. Germline lookup yields CDR1 SEHNR and CDR2 FQNEAQ (reference sequence). The CDR3 loop spans 12 amino acids. V lost 3 bases, J lost 4 bases, and 3 bases lay in between. This CDR3 is CASSLFTGELFF. The CDR3 DNA is TGTGCCAGCAGCTTGTTCACCGGGGAGCTGTTTTTT.

The V call is TRBV2, the J call TRBJ1-2; D unclear. V dropped 4 bases and J dropped 4 bases, with 13 bases sitting between them. The CDR3 contains 14 residues. CDR1 and CDR2 from the germline V gene are SNHLY and FYNNEI. The CDR3 bases are TGTGCCAGCAGTGCCCGGACGGAATCCTATGGCTACACCTTC. Translated: CASSARTESYGYTF.

This chain links TRBV9 with TRBJ2-1; 7 positions agree with TRBD2. The germline CDR1 and CDR2 sequences are SGDLS and YYNGEE. The CDR3 extends over 19 amino acids. V was clipped by 1 base and J by 5 bases; unmatched bases: 18. The CDR3 sequence is CASSVRSGGGITFHNEQFF. The CDR3 DNA sequence: TGTGCCAGCAGCGTACGTTCTGGCGGGGGAATCACCTTTCACAATGAGCAGTTCTTC.

The genes are TRBV5-6 and TRBJ1-4, with D tentatively TRBD1 (5 bases). Germline values: CDR1 SGHDT, CDR2 YYEEEE. With 3 bases removed from V and 5 bases from J, the gap between germline ends came to 11 bases. The CDR3 length is 14 residues. CDR3 residues: CASSWGTENEKLFF. CDR3 DNA sequence: TGTGCCAGCAGCTGGGGGACGGAAAATGAAAAACTGTTTTTT.

This clonotype has a single count. The V and J genes are TRBV9 and TRBJ2-1, with D perhaps TRBD1 (5 bases). V was trimmed by 4 bases and J by 12 bases, leaving 20 bases between them. The CDR3 spans 14 residues. The germline V gene has CDR1 SGDLS and CDR2 YYNGEE. The CDR3 coding sequence is TGTGCCAGCAGCCCTCCCGGGCAGGGATTGTTGCAGTTCTTC. This codes for CASSPPGQGLLQFF.

The genes are TRBV12-3 or TRBV12-4 and TRBJ2-5; D unresolved. Trimming left V 3 bases short and J 5 bases short, with 7 bases between. The CDR3 contains 12 residues. The CDR3 DNA follows: TGTGCCAGCAGTTTTCGGAGTGAGACCCAGTACTTC. Translated, it gives CASSFRSETQYF.

The sample holds one count of this clonotype. V gene TRBV28 combines with J gene TRBJ1-5; D is undetermined. The CDR3 spans 12 residues. Trimming pared 6 bases from V and 9 bases from J, leaving 12 bases between. From germline, CDR1 is MDHEN and CDR2 SYDVKM. For the CDR3, the DNA is TGTGCCAGCAGAAACGGTTTTCGGCCCCAGCATTTT. Amino acids: CASRNGFRPQHF. The full variable domain, completed using reference TRBV28 and TRBJ1-5, is DVKVTQSSRYLVKRTGEKVFLECVQDMDHENMFWYRQDPGLGLRLIYFSYDVKMKEKGDIPEGYSVSREKKERFSLILESASTNQTSMYLCASRNGFRPQHFGDGTRLSIL.

The V call is TRBV2, the J call TRBJ1-5; no definite D call. The ends were cut back, 5 bases at V and 9 bases at J, with 11 bases in the middle. Germline V gene data show CDR1 as SNHLY and CDR2 as FYNNEI. The CDR3 consists of 12 residues. The CDR3 protein is CASSPRDRPQHF. The CDR3 nucleotides are TGTGCCAGCAGTCCCCGGGATCGGCCCCAGCATTTT.

This clonotype was detected a few times. This sequence joins TRBV20-1 and TRBJ2-5, with D hard to call. Germline lookup yields CDR1 DFQATT and CDR2 SNEGSKA (reference sequence). The ends were cut back, 1 base at V and 3 bases at J, with 3 bases in the middle. This CDR3 region has 11 residues. The CDR3 DNA follows: TGCAGTGCTAGAGCTGAAGAGACCCAGTACTTC. Protein: CSARAEETQYF.

The chain has TRBV5-1 and TRBJ1-2; D not resolved. Per germline, CDR1 SGHRS and CDR2 YFSETQ. The V end was cut by 4 bases, the J end by 3 bases, with 13 bases between. The CDR3 spans 14 residues. The CDR3 DNA sequence: TGCGCCAGCAGCCCCTCCCCTCAAGACTATGGCTACACCTTC. The encoded protein is CASSPSPQDYGYTF.